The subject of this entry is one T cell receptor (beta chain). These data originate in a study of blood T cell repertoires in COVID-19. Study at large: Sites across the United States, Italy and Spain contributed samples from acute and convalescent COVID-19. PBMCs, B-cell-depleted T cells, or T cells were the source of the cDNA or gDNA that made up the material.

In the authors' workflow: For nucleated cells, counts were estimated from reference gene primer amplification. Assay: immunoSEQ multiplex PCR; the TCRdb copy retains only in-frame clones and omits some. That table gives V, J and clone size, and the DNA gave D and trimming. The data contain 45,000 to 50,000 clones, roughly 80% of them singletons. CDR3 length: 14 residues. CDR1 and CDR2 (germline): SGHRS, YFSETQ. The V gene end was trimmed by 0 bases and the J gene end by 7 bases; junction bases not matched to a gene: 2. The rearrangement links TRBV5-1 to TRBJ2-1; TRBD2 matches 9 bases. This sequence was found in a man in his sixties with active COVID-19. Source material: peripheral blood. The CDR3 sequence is CASSLVSGGNEQFF. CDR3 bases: TGCGCCAGCAGCTTGGTTAGCGGGGGAAATGAGCAGTTCTTC.